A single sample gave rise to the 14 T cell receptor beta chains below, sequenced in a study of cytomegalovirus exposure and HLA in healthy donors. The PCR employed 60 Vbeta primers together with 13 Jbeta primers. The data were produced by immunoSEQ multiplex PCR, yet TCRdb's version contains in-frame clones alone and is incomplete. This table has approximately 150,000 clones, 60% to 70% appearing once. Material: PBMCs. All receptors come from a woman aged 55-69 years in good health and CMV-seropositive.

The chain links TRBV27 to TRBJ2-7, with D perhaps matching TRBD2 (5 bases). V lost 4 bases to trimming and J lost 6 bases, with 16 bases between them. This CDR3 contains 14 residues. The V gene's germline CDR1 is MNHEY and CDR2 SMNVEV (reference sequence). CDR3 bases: TGTGCCAGCAGTTCCTCTACGGCCGGGGTCGAGCAGTACTTC. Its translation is CASSSSTAGVEQYF.

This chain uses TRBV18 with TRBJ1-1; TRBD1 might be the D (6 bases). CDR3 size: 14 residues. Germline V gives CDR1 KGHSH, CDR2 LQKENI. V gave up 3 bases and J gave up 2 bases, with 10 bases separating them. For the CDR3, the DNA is TGTGCCAGCTCACCCTTGGACAGTAACACTGAAGCTTTCTTT. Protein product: CASSPLDSNTEAFF.

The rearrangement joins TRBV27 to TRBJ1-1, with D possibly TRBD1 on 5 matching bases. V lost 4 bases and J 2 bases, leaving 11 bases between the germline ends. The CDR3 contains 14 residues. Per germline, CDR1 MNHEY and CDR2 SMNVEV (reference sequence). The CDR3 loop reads CASSSGLVNTEAFF. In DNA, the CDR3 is TGTGCCAGCAGTTCGGGACTGGTCAACACTGAAGCTTTCTTT.

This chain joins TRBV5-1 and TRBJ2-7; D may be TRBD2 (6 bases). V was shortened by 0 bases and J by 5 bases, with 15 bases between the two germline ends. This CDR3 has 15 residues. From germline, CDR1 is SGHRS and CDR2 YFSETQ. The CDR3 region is CASSLGTGAIHEQYF. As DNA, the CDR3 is TGCGCCAGCAGCTTGGGTACGGGAGCAATCCACGAGCAGTACTTC.

Here the CDR3 DNA reads TGTGCCAGCAGCCAAGAGTGGAGCCTAGCGGGGGAGCAGTACTTC. Amino acids: CASSQEWSLAGEQYF. The chain carries TRBV14 and TRBJ2-7, with TRBD2 matching 9 bases. The germline CDR1 and CDR2 sequences are SGHDN and FVKESK. V lost 0 bases to trimming and J lost 7 bases; unmatched junction nucleotides: 7. The CDR3 has 15 amino acids.

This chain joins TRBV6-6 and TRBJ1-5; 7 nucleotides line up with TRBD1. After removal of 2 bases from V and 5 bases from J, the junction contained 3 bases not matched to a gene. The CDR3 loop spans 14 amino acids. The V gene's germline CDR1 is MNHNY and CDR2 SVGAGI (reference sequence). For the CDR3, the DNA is TGTGCCAGCAGTTACGGGGACAGTTATCAGCCCCAGCATTTT. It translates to CASSYGDSYQPQHF.

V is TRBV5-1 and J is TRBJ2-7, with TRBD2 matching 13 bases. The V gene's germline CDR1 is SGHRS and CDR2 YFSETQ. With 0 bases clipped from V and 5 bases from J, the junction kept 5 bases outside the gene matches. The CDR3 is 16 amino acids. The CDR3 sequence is CASSLGLAGGSDEQYF. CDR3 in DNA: TGCGCCAGCAGCTTGGGACTAGCGGGAGGTTCCGACGAGCAGTACTTC.

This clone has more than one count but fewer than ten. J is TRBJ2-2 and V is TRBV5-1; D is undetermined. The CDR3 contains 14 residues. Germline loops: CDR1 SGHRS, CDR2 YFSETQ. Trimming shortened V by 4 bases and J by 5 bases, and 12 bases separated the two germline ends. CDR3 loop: CASSRFGPTGELFF. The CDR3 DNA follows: TGCGCCAGCAGCCGGTTTGGGCCTACCGGGGAGCTGTTTTTT.

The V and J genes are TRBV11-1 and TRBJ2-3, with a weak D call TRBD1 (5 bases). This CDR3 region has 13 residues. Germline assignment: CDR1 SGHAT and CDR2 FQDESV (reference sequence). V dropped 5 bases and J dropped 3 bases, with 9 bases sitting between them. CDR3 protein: CASSHRQTDTQYF. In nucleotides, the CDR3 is TGTGCCAGCAGCCACCGACAGACAGATACGCAGTATTTT.

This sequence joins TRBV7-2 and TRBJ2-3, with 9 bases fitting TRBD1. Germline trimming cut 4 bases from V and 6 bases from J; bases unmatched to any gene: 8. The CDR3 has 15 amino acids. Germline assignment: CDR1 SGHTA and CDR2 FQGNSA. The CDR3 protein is CASSSIRTGADTQYF. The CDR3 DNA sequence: TGTGCCAGCAGCTCAATCAGGACAGGGGCGGATACGCAGTATTTT. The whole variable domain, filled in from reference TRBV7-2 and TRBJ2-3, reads GAGVSQSPSNKVTEKGKDVELRCDPISGHTALYWYRQSLGQGLEFLIYFQGNSAPDKSGLPSDRFSAERTGGSVSTLTIQRTQQEDSAVYLCASSSIRTGADTQYFGPGTRLTVL.

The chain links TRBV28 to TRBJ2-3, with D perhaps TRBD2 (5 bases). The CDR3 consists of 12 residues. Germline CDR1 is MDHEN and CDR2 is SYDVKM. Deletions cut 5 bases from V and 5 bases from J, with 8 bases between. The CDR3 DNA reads TGTGCCAGCAGTATTGCGGGAGATACGCAGTATTTT. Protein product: CASSIAGDTQYF.

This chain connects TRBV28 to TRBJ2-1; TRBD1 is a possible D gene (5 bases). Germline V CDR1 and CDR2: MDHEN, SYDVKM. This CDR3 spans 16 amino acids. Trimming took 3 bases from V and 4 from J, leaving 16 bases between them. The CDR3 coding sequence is TGTGCCAGCAGTTTGGTGGGCAGGGATAGGTACAATGAGCAGTTCTTC. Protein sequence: CASSLVGRDRYNEQFF.

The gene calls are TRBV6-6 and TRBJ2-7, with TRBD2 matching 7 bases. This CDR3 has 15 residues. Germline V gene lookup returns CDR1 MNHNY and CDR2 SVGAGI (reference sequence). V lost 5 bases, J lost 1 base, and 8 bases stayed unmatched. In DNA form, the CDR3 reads TGTGCCAGCAGTGGGGATCTAGCGGAATCCTACGAGCAGTACTTC. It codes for CASSGDLAESYEQYF.

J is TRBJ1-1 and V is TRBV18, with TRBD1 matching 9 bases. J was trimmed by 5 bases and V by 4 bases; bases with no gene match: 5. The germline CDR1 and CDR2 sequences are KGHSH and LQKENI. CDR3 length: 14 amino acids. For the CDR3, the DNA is TGTGCCAGCTCACTCAGGACAGGGGAAACTGAAGCTTTCTTT. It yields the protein CASSLRTGETEAFF.